This T cell receptor (beta chain) comes out of a study of metastatic and nonmetastatic thyroid tumors. Study in general: Blood and tumor or nodule tissue repertoires from malignant and benign thyroid patients were compared. Study results and caveats: The study reportedly found significantly higher TCR beta diversity in malignant thyroid tumors than benign nodules, in blood and tumor.

Not a single patient had been given any form of treatment at any point before undergoing thyroid surgery. TCRdb re-called the PCR reads via MiXCR. The table has approximately 17,000 clones, approximately 30% seen once. Looked up from germline, CDR1 is DFQATT and CDR2 is SNEGSKA (reference sequence). V was clipped by 3 bases and J by 1 base, with 8 bases between them. CDR3 length equals 13 residues. On this clone: Antigen specificity is unknown.

Sample: adjacent normal tissue. The chain is built from TRBV20-1 and TRBJ2-3, with D unclear. The sequence was obtained from a female donor with papillary thyroid cancer or a benign thyroid nodule (not recorded which). Some clones in this sample may be carry-over from other donors' samples. CDR3 loop: CSASPLGTDTQYF. Written as DNA, the CDR3 is TGCAGTGCTAGTCCGCTCGGCACAGATACGCAGTATTTT.